The 9 T cell receptor beta chains reported below all come from one sample, sequenced in a study of long-term antiretroviral therapy in people with HIV. The assay, immunoSEQ v3.0, was run at survey level. The protocol was immunoSEQ multiplex PCR, while the TCRdb copy is restricted to in-frame clones and leaves out a portion. In the table there are approximately 22,000 clones, 84% of which are singletons. Source: unsorted PBMCs, taken 1.9 years after starting antiretroviral therapy. The receptors derive from a woman between 50 and 59 years old with HIV.

The rearrangement joins TRBV7-2 to TRBJ2-5, with 10 nucleotides matching TRBD2. The length of the CDR3 is 16 residues. J lost 5 bases, V lost 5 bases, and 11 bases had no gene match. CDR1 is SGHTA, CDR2 FQGNSA, per germline. The CDR3 protein is CASSPPRAGGPETQYF. The DNA for the CDR3 is TGTGCCAGCAGCCCGCCCCGAGCGGGGGGGCCGGAGACCCAGTACTTC. The variable domain in full, with the rest retrieved from reference TRBV7-2 and TRBJ2-5, is GAGVSQSPSNKVTEKGKDVELRCDPISGHTALYWYRQSLGQGLEFLIYFQGNSAPDKSGLPSDRFSAERTGGSVSTLTIQRTQQEDSAVYLCASSPPRAGGPETQYFGPGTRLLVL.

Only a few counts were recorded for this clone. The rearrangement links TRBV6-1 to TRBJ1-4; D is unclear. This CDR3 spans 14 amino acids. From germline, CDR1 is MNHNS and CDR2 SASEGT. V lost 6 bases and J 0 bases, leaving 8 bases between the germline ends. The DNA for the CDR3 is TGTGCCAGCAGGTCCTATTCAACTAATGAAAAACTGTTTTTT. It is translated as CASRSYSTNEKLFF.

This clone has only a few counts. The V gene is TRBV5-4, the J gene TRBJ1-6; D remains ambiguous. The CDR3 loop spans 14 amino acids. Germline values: CDR1 SGHNT, CDR2 YYREEE (reference sequence). The V gene lost 0 bases and the J gene lost 8 bases, with 9 bases spanning the gap. The CDR3 DNA reads TGTGCCAGCAGCTTGGTTGGACGGGATTCACCCCTCCACTTT. Its translation is CASSLVGRDSPLHF.

The chain is built from TRBV5-5 and TRBJ2-3, with D maybe TRBD2 (6 bases). V lost 0 bases to trimming and J lost 0 bases, with 20 bases between them. The CDR3 contains 19 residues. Germline CDR1 is SGHKS and CDR2 is YYEKEE (reference sequence). CDR3 nucleotide sequence: TGTGCCAGCAGCTTGGTGACCACTACGAGCGGGTCAAGCACAGATACGCAGTATTTT. Its translation: CASSLVTTTSGSSTDTQYF.

J is TRBJ2-5 and V is TRBV30, with a weak D call TRBD2 (6 bases). The V and J ends lost 0 bases and 5 bases respectively, with 10 bases between them. The length of the CDR3 is 13 residues. The V gene's germline CDR1 is GTSNPN and CDR2 SVGIG (reference sequence). The CDR3 region is CAWSVDRGETQYF. CDR3 in DNA: TGTGCCTGGAGTGTGGATCGGGGGGAGACCCAGTACTTC.

The V gene is TRBV27, the J gene TRBJ1-1, with 7 bases aligning to TRBD1. This CDR3 is 13 amino acids long. Trimming at V came to 6 bases and at J to 8 bases, leaving 9 bases not matched to a gene. CDR1 and CDR2 (germline): MNHEY, SMNVEV (reference sequence). The CDR3 coding sequence is TGTGCCAGCAGCTCGACTGTGGACAGGGAAGCTTTCTTT. It translates to CASSSTVDREAFF.

The gene calls are TRBV19 and TRBJ2-1; D is perhaps TRBD1 (8 bases). Germline-derived CDR1 and CDR2 are LNHDA and SQIVND (reference sequence). V was cut by 8 bases and J by 3 bases, with 14 bases left in between. The length of the CDR3 is 14 residues. The CDR3 spells CASSTGGDYNEQFF. The CDR3 DNA sequence: TGTGCCAGTTCTACAGGGGGGGACTACAATGAGCAGTTCTTC.

The sample holds one count of this clone. The chain employs TRBV5-1 and TRBJ1-4; D not resolved. V lost 0 bases and J lost 12, with 12 bases in between. From germline, CDR1 is SGHRS and CDR2 YFSETQ. The CDR3 runs to 13 residues. The CDR3 DNA is TGCGCCAGCAGCTTGGTCCCAGGTCAGGAACTGTTTTTT. Translated: CASSLVPGQELFF.

This chain links TRBV7-9 with TRBJ2-7, with 11 bases fitting TRBD2. Germline CDR1 is SEHNR and CDR2 is FQNEAQ (reference sequence). The CDR3 sequence is 16 residues long. V lost 5 bases, J lost 4 bases, and 10 bases stayed unmatched. The CDR3 loop is CASSRRTSGSLYEQYF. The CDR3 DNA sequence: TGTGCCAGCAGCCGACGGACTAGCGGGTCTTTGTACGAGCAGTACTTC. Together with reference TRBV7-9 and TRBJ2-7, the CDR3 gives the full variable domain: DTGVSQNPRHKITKRGQNVTFRCDPISEHNRLYWYRQTLGQGPEFLTYFQNEAQLEKSRLLSDRFSAERPKGSFSTLEIQRTEQGDSAMYLCASSRRTSGSLYEQYFGPGTRLTVT.